This T cell receptor (beta chain) comes out of a study of neurological immune-mediated disorders. The germline V gene has CDR1 GTSNPN and CDR2 SVGIG (reference sequence). The CDR3 sequence is 13 residues long. Trimming took off 1 base at V and 4 bases at J, with 10 bases between the two ends. This clonotype was counted at least ten times. Antigen unknown. Source material was 2 million unsorted PBMCs, stored at -80 °C in RNAlater. The team produced cDNA through 5'RACE using 10-nucleotide random UMIs. TCRdb used MiXCR to reprocess the 5' RACE reads, holding one entry per CDR3 protein. The data show 85,000 to 100,000 distinct CDR3 sequences, with approximately 3.3% seen just once and roughly 6.4% held by the top ten. General study findings and limits: Association with the multiple sclerosis repertoire cluster was not found for any clinical or MRI feature.

The sample comprised PBMCs. The TCR sequence derives from a woman aged 18-29 years with multiple sclerosis. The chain links TRBV30 to TRBJ1-2, with D unclear. CDR3 in DNA: TGTGCCTGGAGTGGCTCCCCGAGCTATGGCTACACCTTC. Protein sequence: CAWSGSPSYGYTF.